The 17 T cell receptor beta chains presented below share a single source sample, sequenced in a study of Graves' ophthalmopathy and Graves' hyperthyroidism. RNA transcripts yielded amplified TCR beta CDR3 regions. RT-PCR with HTBI primers came first, then second-round multiplex PCR. Using its own MiXCR run on the multiplex PCR reads, TCRdb lists one record per CDR3 protein. The sample records 150,000 to 200,000 distinct CDR3 sequences, over 35% being singletons. The sequenced sample consisted of peripheral blood. These TCRs come from a woman in her 40s with Graves' ophthalmopathy.

In this sample, this clonotype turned up many times. The junction does not match germline at one end; this may be a read error. The chain employs TRBV28 and TRBJ1-1; D might be TRBD1 (5 bases). CDR3 length equals 17 residues. Germline V gives CDR1 MDHEN, CDR2 SYDVKM. The CDR3 DNA follows: TGTGCCAGCAGTACTCTAACAGTTGAGGGGTTGAAAACTGAAGCTTTCTTT. Protein product: CASSTLTVEGLKTEAFF.

This chain links TRBV6-5 with TRBJ2-7; D call uncertain. Germline CDR1 is MNHEY and CDR2 is SVGAGI. Trimming cost V 0 bases and J 0 bases, with 9 bases left between them. This CDR3 comprises 15 residues. The CDR3 nucleotides read TGTGCCAGCAGTTACTCGCGACGGACCTCCTACGAGCAGTACTTC. Protein sequence: CASSYSRRTSYEQYF.

This clonotype came up once. This chain links TRBV7-2 with TRBJ1-2, with D possibly being TRBD1 (5 bases). Trimming cost V 6 bases and J 4 bases, with 12 bases left between them. Germline CDR1 SGHTA, CDR2 FQGNSA. This CDR3 spans 13 amino acids. The CDR3 nucleotides read TGTGCCAGCAGACCAGGACACTCCTATGGCTACACCTTC. Residues: CASRPGHSYGYTF.

V is TRBV6-1 and J is TRBJ1-2; TRBD1 matches 7 bases. Per the germline V gene, CDR1 is MNHNS and CDR2 is SASEGT. V gave up 11 bases and J gave up 6 bases; unmatched junction bases: 9. The CDR3 consists of 12 residues. The CDR3 here is CAGRAGGDGYTF. The CDR3 DNA follows: TGTGCCGGCCGAGCAGGGGGGGATGGCTACACCTTC.

This clonotype was found many times. This rearrangement joins TRBV6-1 to TRBJ1-6; maybe TRBD1 (6 bases). Germline CDR1 MNHNS, CDR2 SASEGT. The V end lost 1 base, the J end lost 12 bases, and 7 bases lay between the germline ends. This CDR3 region has 12 residues. The chain's CDR3 is CASSEEDRPLHF. The CDR3 DNA is TGTGCCAGCAGTGAAGAGGACAGACCCCTCCACTTT.

The rearrangement joins TRBV6-2 or TRBV6-3 to TRBJ2-5; 8 bases are shared with TRBD2. The V gene's germline CDR1 is MNHEY and CDR2 SVGEGT. J was trimmed by 3 bases and V by 4 bases; bases with no gene match: 13. CDR3 length equals 17 residues. The CDR3 is CASSFPTSGARKETQYF. The CDR3 DNA is TGTGCCAGCAGTTTCCCAACTAGCGGAGCGAGAAAAGAGACCCAGTACTTC.

V usage is TRBV7-6 and J usage is TRBJ1-5; D possibly corresponds to TRBD1 (5 bases). The CDR3 is made up of 15 amino acids. Trimming took off 4 bases at V and 2 bases at J, with 12 bases between the two ends. Germline V lookup: CDR1 SGHVS, CDR2 FNYEAQ. Here the CDR3 reads CASSSLRGGNQPQHF. The CDR3 region has the DNA TGTGCCAGCAGCTCCTTGAGGGGAGGCAATCAGCCCCAGCATTTT.

This clonotype occurred many times. The chain is built from TRBV11-2 and TRBJ1-5; D possibly corresponds to TRBD1 (5 bases). Trimming shortened V by 4 bases and J by 0 bases, and 13 bases separated the two germline ends. This CDR3 contains 16 residues. Germline V gene sequence: CDR1 SGHAT, CDR2 FQNNGV. The CDR3 DNA reads TGTGCCAGCAGCTACTCCGGGACTCCTAGCAATCAGCCCCAGCATTTT. The encoded protein is CASSYSGTPSNQPQHF.

This clonotype has at least ten counts. This chain connects TRBV12-3 or TRBV12-4 to TRBJ2-7; D gene ambiguous. This CDR3 has 11 amino acids. V shed 5 bases and J shed 6 bases, with 8 bases lying between them. The CDR3, as DNA: TGTGCCAGCAGTACCACACTCGAGCAGTACTTC. Translated, it gives CASSTTLEQYF.

The table lists this clonotype with many counts. DNA for the CDR3: TGCGCCAGCAGCCCGGTAACAGTAGGAGAGACCCAGTACTTC. It yields the protein CASSPVTVGETQYF. V usage is TRBV5-1 and J usage is TRBJ2-5; no firm D call. Trimming took off 4 bases at V and 4 bases at J, with 14 bases between the two ends. Germline V gives CDR1 SGHRS, CDR2 YFSETQ. This CDR3 spans 14 amino acids.

V usage is TRBV6-2 or TRBV6-3 and J usage is TRBJ2-7, with a possible D match to TRBD1 (5 bases). The V and J ends lost 4 bases and 9 bases respectively, with 16 bases between them. The CDR3 consists of 13 residues. CDR1 and CDR2 from the germline V gene are MNHEY and SVGEGT. CDR3 coding DNA: TGTGCCAGCAGTTTTAAGGACACAAGCACGCAGTACTTC. Translation gives CASSFKDTSTQYF.

This clonotype was picked up a small number of times. The V gene is TRBV4-2, the J gene TRBJ1-1; TRBD1 is a possible D gene (5 bases). The germline V and J ends were trimmed by 4 bases and 10 bases, with 19 bases remaining between them. There are 14 residues in the CDR3. Germline V gene data show CDR1 as LGHNA and CDR2 as YNFKEQ. CDR3 nucleotides: TGTGCCAGCAGCCCTATCGGGGGTATCGGGGGAGCTTTCTTT. Translating gives CASSPIGGIGGAFF.

This clonotype appeared many times. The chain recombines TRBV3-1 with TRBJ2-7; the D is unclear. Looked up from germline, CDR1 is LGHDT and CDR2 is YNNKEL (reference sequence). The V end lost 3 bases, the J end lost 2 bases, and 20 bases lay between the germline ends. The CDR3 is made up of 17 amino acids. The CDR3 DNA follows: TGTGCCAGCAGCCACGCTTCCCGTGGAGCTTGGGCCTACGAGCAGTACTTC. It codes for CASSHASRGAWAYEQYF.

The genes are TRBV6-2 or TRBV6-3 and TRBJ2-7; tentative D call: TRBD2 (6 bases). V shed 10 bases and J shed 5 bases, with 18 bases lying between them. This CDR3 spans 13 amino acids. Germline V CDR1 and CDR2: MNHEY, SVGEGT. In DNA, the CDR3 is TGTGCCACCGGGGGACCCCTTAGCCACGAGCAGTACTTC. This gives the protein CATGGPLSHEQYF.

This clonotype was counted at least ten times. The chain recombines TRBV7-9 with TRBJ2-7, with a weak D call TRBD1 (7 bases). The CDR3 totals 14 residues. With 4 bases removed from V and 7 bases from J, the gap between germline ends came to 17 bases. Germline V gene sequence: CDR1 SEHNR, CDR2 FQNEAQ (reference sequence). In DNA form, the CDR3 reads TGTGCCAGCAGCTCACCGTTACAGGGGAGGGAGCAGTACTTC. Its protein is CASSSPLQGREQYF.

This clonotype has at least ten counts. V and J are TRBV12-3 or TRBV12-4 and TRBJ1-2; unclear D gene. V was pared by 5 bases and J by 5 bases, with 12 bases between. The CDR3 covers 13 residues. CDR3 amino acids: CASSPIPGYGYTF. CDR3 DNA: TGTGCCAGCAGTCCGATCCCCGGTTATGGCTACACCTTC.

The J gene is TRBJ2-7, the V gene TRBV2, with TRBD2 identical over 7 bases. V shed 2 bases, J shed 5 bases, and the junction held 12 bases outside the gene matches. Germline CDR1 is SNHLY and CDR2 is FYNNEI. The CDR3 consists of 16 residues. This CDR3 is CASSEPGGRRSNEQYF. CDR3 nucleotide sequence: TGTGCCAGCAGTGAACCGGGCGGGAGACGATCCAACGAGCAGTACTTC.